These 26 T cell receptor beta chains came from one sample sequenced in a study of blood T cells in healthy people across ages. Sample-barcoded 5' priming and a J-beta primer mix drove a second PCR of about 7 to 12 cycles. MiXCR, run by TCRdb on the 5' RACE reads, gives a single entry per CDR3 protein. The sample yields about 640,000 distinct CDR3 sequences, roughly 58% seen once. Sample: blood. The receptors shown here come from a man aged 55 to 70 in good health.

The chain links TRBV4-1 to TRBJ2-4; 7 positions match TRBD2. The CDR3 contains 14 residues. Germline CDR1 reads MGHRA; CDR2 reads YSYEKL. The V gene end was trimmed by 3 bases and the J gene end by 7 bases; junction bases not matched to a gene: 6. As DNA, the CDR3 is TGCGCCAGCAGCCACCCCCTTAGCGGGAACATTCAGTACTTC. Translation: CASSHPLSGNIQYF.

The chain combines TRBV28 with TRBJ2-1, with D perhaps given as TRBD1 or TRBD2 (5 bases each). The germline V gene encodes CDR1 MDHEN and CDR2 SYDVKM. The CDR3 runs to 16 residues. Trimming left V 3 bases short and J 0 bases short, with 12 bases between. CDR3 region: CASSFFGDGSYNEQFF. The CDR3 DNA reads TGTGCCAGCAGTTTCTTCGGGGACGGCTCCTACAATGAGCAGTTCTTC.

This clonotype was observed a handful of times. The rearrangement joins TRBV12-3 or TRBV12-4 to TRBJ2-4; D may correspond to TRBD1 or TRBD2 (5 bases each). V lost 5 bases and J 8 bases, leaving 19 bases between the germline ends. The CDR3 is 15 residues long. CDR3 bases: TGTGCCAGCAGTATCAAACACAGGAGAGGGGACATTCAGTACTTC. Translating it yields CASSIKHRRGDIQYF.

This clonotype was seen a few times. The rearrangement links TRBV12-3 or TRBV12-4 to TRBJ2-3; D perhaps matches TRBD1 (5 bases). The germline V and J ends were trimmed by 6 bases and 1 base, with 14 bases remaining between them. CDR3 size: 15 residues. CDR3 nucleotide sequence: TGTGCCAGCAGCCAGGGCCCGCCGGGCACAGATACGCAGTATTTT. Its protein product is CASSQGPPGTDTQYF.

This clonotype was counted between two and nine times. A read error may account for a junction end that differs from germline. The rearrangement uses TRBV3-1 and TRBJ2-3; D is ambiguous. The CDR3 spans 13 residues. The germline CDR1 and CDR2 sequences are LGHDT and YNNKEL (reference sequence). CDR3 residues: CASSQESTVTQYF. CDR3 sequence (DNA): TGTGCCAGCAGCCAAGAGTCTACAGTTACGCAGTATTTT.

The chain combines TRBV11-2 with TRBJ2-5; D is uncertain. Trimming pared 0 bases from V and 7 bases from J, leaving 15 bases between. Germline values: CDR1 SGHAT, CDR2 FQNNGV. This CDR3 is built from 15 residues. The CDR3 bases are TGTGCCAGCAGCTTAGAGGGCCGGCCACCGGGGACCCAGTACTTC. Its protein is CASSLEGRPPGTQYF.

The rearrangement links TRBV20-1 to TRBJ1-5, with D uncertain. The V end was cut by 1 base, the J end by 0 bases, with 1 base between. Germline CDR1 reads DFQATT; CDR2 reads SNEGSKA (reference sequence). The CDR3 extends over 12 amino acids. CDR3 DNA: TGCAGTGCTAGAGTTAGCAATCAGCCCCAGCATTTT. As protein: CSARVSNQPQHF.

In its sample, this clonotype was seen once. This sequence joins TRBV5-1 and TRBJ1-1; D call uncertain. The CDR3 totals 15 residues. Trimming left V 1 base short and J 0 bases short, with 10 bases between. Germline V gene lookup returns CDR1 SGHRS and CDR2 YFSETQ. The chain's CDR3 is CASSLTPGVNTEAFF. The CDR3 nucleotides are TGCGCCAGCAGCTTGACCCCTGGGGTGAACACTGAAGCTTTCTTT.

About this clonotype: A much bigger clone sits one base away, suggesting this may be a read error. This chain joins TRBV7-8 and TRBJ2-1; TRBD1 matches 8 bases. Matching the DNA end better, TRBJ2-7 makes the J call doubtful. This CDR3 region has 15 residues. Per the germline V gene, CDR1 is SGHVS and CDR2 is FQNEAQ. Written as DNA, the CDR3 is TGTGCCAGCAGCTCAGACAGGGGTGTCTACAATGAGCAGTACTTC. It is translated as CASSSDRGVYNEQYF.

V usage is TRBV29-1 and J usage is TRBJ1-2; D not certain. Trimming took off 7 bases at V and 4 bases at J, with 19 bases between the two ends. Germline V CDR1 and CDR2: SQVTM, ANQGSEA. The CDR3 runs 14 residues. This chain's CDR3 is CSADRVSSSYGYTF. Written as DNA, the CDR3 is TGCAGCGCTGATAGGGTCAGCTCGTCCTATGGCTACACCTTC.

The sample holds a few counts of this clonotype. The chain recombines TRBV20-1 with TRBJ2-7; TRBD2 matches 16 bases. With the DNA end fitting TRBJ2-5 better, the J assignment may be wrong. Germline lookup yields CDR1 DFQATT and CDR2 SNEGSKA (reference sequence). The CDR3 covers 16 residues. CDR3 sequence: CSAKGLAGGELETQYF. CDR3 coding DNA: TGCAGTGCGAAGGGACTAGCGGGGGGGGAGCTGGAGACCCAGTACTTC.

This clonotype was seen a few times. The CDR3 nucleotides are TGTGCCAGCAGCCCGAGGGACAGCCTCTCTGGGGCCAACGTCCTGACTTTC. Translation: CASSPRDSLSGANVLTF. The chain carries TRBV21-1 and TRBJ2-6; the D call TRBD1 from the table was never checked on the DNA. TRBV21-1 is shown as a pseudogene. The CDR3 sequence is 17 residues long.

J is TRBJ2-5 and V is TRBV12-3 or TRBV12-4, with 8 bases lining up with TRBD1. This CDR3 has 15 residues. V shed 6 bases, J shed 5 bases, and the junction held 11 bases outside the gene matches. This CDR3 reads CASRGSTGGRETQYF. The DNA for the CDR3 is TGTGCCAGCAGGGGTTCCACAGGGGGGCGGGAGACCCAGTACTTC.

This clonotype turned up a few times. The chain is built from TRBV29-1 and TRBJ2-7, with 8 bases that match TRBD1. The CDR3 length is 14 residues. Germline values: CDR1 SQVTM, CDR2 ANQGSEA. Trimming took 0 bases from V and 2 from J; bases not matched to a gene: 3. CDR3 nucleotides: TGCAGCGTTGAAGAGACAGGGGAAGCCTACGAGCAGTACTTC. It encodes CSVEETGEAYEQYF.

This clonotype was seen more than once but under ten times. The chain uses TRBV27 and TRBJ2-5, with D tentatively TRBD2 (7 bases). Trimming cost V 5 bases and J 3 bases, with 13 bases left between them. Germline lookup yields CDR1 MNHEY and CDR2 SMNVEV (reference sequence). This CDR3 is built from 14 residues. In DNA form, the CDR3 reads TGTGCCAGCAGTCCCCGGGGGGCGAAAGAGACCCAGTACTTC. This codes for CASSPRGAKETQYF.

The V gene is TRBV7-2, the J gene TRBJ2-1, with a tentative D call TRBD2 (7 bases). The germline V and J ends were trimmed by 1 base and 4 bases, with 14 bases remaining between them. CDR3 length equals 16 residues. Germline V gene lookup returns CDR1 SGHTA and CDR2 FQGNSA. CDR3 nucleotide sequence: TGTGCCAGCAGCTTAGGGGGGGGGCCAGGGTACAATGAGCAGTTCTTC. Translated: CASSLGGGPGYNEQFF. The full variable domain, completed using reference TRBV7-2 and TRBJ2-1, is GAGVSQSPSNKVTEKGKDVELRCDPISGHTALYWYRQSLGQGLEFLIYFQGNSAPDKSGLPSDRFSAERTGGSVSTLTIQRTQQEDSAVYLCASSLGGGPGYNEQFFGPGTRLTVL.

This clonotype was picked up a small number of times. V gene TRBV20-1 combines with J gene TRBJ2-7; D may be TRBD1 (6 bases). Germline lookup yields CDR1 DFQATT and CDR2 SNEGSKA (reference sequence). This CDR3 contains 14 residues. With 5 bases removed from V and 5 bases from J, the gap between germline ends came to 19 bases. In DNA, the CDR3 is TGCAGTGCTGCGGACAGTAGGACCTACAACGAGCAGTACTTC. This encodes CSAADSRTYNEQYF.

This chain uses TRBV10-2 with TRBJ1-6; D remains unclear. The CDR3 length is 15 residues. Germline assignment: CDR1 WSHSY and CDR2 SAAADI. Trimming took 8 bases from V and 7 from J, leaving 18 bases between them. The DNA for the CDR3 is TGCGCCAGCGCTTTGGGTAGGGTCGACAATTCACCCCTCCACTTT. Translated: CASALGRVDNSPLHF.

The rearrangement uses TRBV9 and TRBJ1-4; 7 bases map to TRBD1. The CDR3 has 15 amino acids. Germline V gene data show CDR1 as SGDLS and CDR2 as YYNGEE. Trimming took 2 bases from V and 4 from J; bases not matched to a gene: 5. The CDR3 loop reads CASSVAGGYNEKLFF. CDR3 bases: TGTGCCAGCAGCGTCGCAGGGGGGTATAATGAAAAACTGTTTTTT.

The rearrangement links TRBV11-2 to TRBJ2-5, with D perhaps TRBD2 (6 bases). Germline V gene lookup returns CDR1 SGHAT and CDR2 FQNNGV. There are 13 residues in the CDR3. The V end lost 4 bases, the J end lost 2 bases, and 8 bases lay between the germline ends. The CDR3 region has the DNA TGTGCCAGCAGCTCGACTAGACAAGAGACCCAGTACTTC. It yields the protein CASSSTRQETQYF.

This chain joins TRBV6-6 and TRBJ1-2; no firm D call. The V gene's germline CDR1 is MNHNY and CDR2 SVGAGI (reference sequence). The CDR3 length is 14 residues. The V end was cut by 6 bases, the J end by 8 bases, with 19 bases between. CDR3 bases: TGTGCCAGCAGGGACCGGTACCGAATTATGGGCTACACCTTC. It is translated as CASRDRYRIMGYTF.

The rearrangement uses TRBV3-1 and TRBJ2-5; TRBD2 aligns across 9 bases. The CDR3 contains 15 residues. V gave up 4 bases and J gave up 11 bases; unmatched junction bases: 14. Germline V gives CDR1 LGHDT, CDR2 YNNKEL (reference sequence). CDR3: CASSRGGLALHEQYF. DNA for the CDR3: TGTGCCAGCAGCCGGGGGGGACTAGCTCTCCATGAGCAGTACTTC.

V and J are TRBV10-3 and TRBJ1-2, with D unclear. The CDR3 loop spans 13 amino acids. Germline V CDR1 and CDR2: ENHRY, SYGVKD. V dropped 11 bases and J dropped 5 bases, with 18 bases sitting between them. The CDR3 spells CASEEGREYGYTF. The CDR3 DNA reads TGTGCCTCCGAGGAGGGCCGAGAGTATGGCTACACCTTC.

This clonotype was detected only a few times. J is TRBJ2-3 and V is TRBV7-9; the D gene is possibly TRBD1 (5 bases). Trimming pared 5 bases from V and 1 base from J, leaving 13 bases between. This CDR3 is built from 15 residues. Germline loops: CDR1 SEHNR, CDR2 FQNEAQ (reference sequence). The CDR3 loop reads CASSPLRARTDTQYF. The CDR3, as DNA: TGTGCCAGCAGCCCTCTCAGGGCGCGCACAGATACGCAGTATTTT.

This chain uses TRBV6-6 with TRBJ2-1; D possibly corresponds to TRBD1 (5 bases). The germline gives CDR1 MNHNY, CDR2 SVGAGI (reference sequence). CDR3 size: 16 residues. The V end lost 4 bases, the J end lost 5 bases, and 18 bases lay between the germline ends. The CDR3 nucleotides are TGTGCCAGCAGTTCCTCGGTAGGGGAAGGTCACAATGAGCAGTTCTTC. Protein product: CASSSSVGEGHNEQFF.

As DNA, the CDR3 is TGCAGTGCTAGCTTGGGGGCTGGGGCCAACGTCCTGACTTTC. This sequence encodes CSASLGAGANVLTF. The chain employs TRBV20-1 and TRBJ2-6; D tentatively reads TRBD1 or TRBD2 (5 bases each). The ends were cut back, 3 bases at V and 2 bases at J, with 8 bases in the middle. The CDR3 length is 14 residues. The germline V gene has CDR1 DFQATT and CDR2 SNEGSKA (reference sequence).